These 13 T cell receptor beta chains came from one sample sequenced in a study of patients and donors after allogeneic stem cell transplantation. TCRdb used MiXCR to reprocess the RT-PCR reads, holding one entry per CDR3 protein. The profile shows roughly 960,000 distinct CDR3 sequences, over 15% of them singletons. The specimen sequenced was blood, either unsorted or a sorted T cell fraction (not recorded which). The receptors stem from a human donor who was either an allogeneic HSCT recipient or a stem cell or donor lymphocyte infusion donor (not recorded which). It is not recorded whose cells these are; they may come from a transplant donor.

This clonotype was detected only a few times. The chain has TRBV12-3 or TRBV12-4 and TRBJ1-4; D is undetermined. The CDR3 sequence is 17 residues long. Trimming pared 6 bases from V and 0 bases from J, leaving 17 bases between. CDR3 in DNA: TGTGCCAGCAGCCCCGCGGTCCCGGGAGCAACTAATGAAAAACTGTTTTTT. This translates into CASSPAVPGATNEKLFF.

This clonotype came up a few times. This chain links TRBV18 with TRBJ1-4, with D possibly matching TRBD1 (5 bases). V lost 3 bases to trimming and J lost 0 bases, with 11 bases between them. Per germline, CDR1 KGHSH and CDR2 LQKENI. This CDR3 is built from 16 residues. The CDR3 here is CASSPTGGATNEKLFF. In DNA, the CDR3 is TGTGCCAGCTCACCCACTGGGGGTGCAACTAATGAAAAACTGTTTTTT.

The rearrangement joins TRBV6-1 to TRBJ2-7; 9 nucleotides agree with TRBD1. The CDR3 length is 16 residues. The germline CDR1 and CDR2 sequences are MNHNS and SASEGT. With V trimmed by 6 bases and J by 1 base, 10 bases remained unmatched. Here the CDR3 DNA reads TGTGCCAGCAGGAGAATGGGGACAGGGACTTCCTACGAGCAGTACTTC. Translation: CASRRMGTGTSYEQYF.

V gene TRBV6-2 or TRBV6-3 combines with J gene TRBJ2-5, with D hard to call. This CDR3 has 17 amino acids. With 2 bases removed from V and 1 base from J, the gap between germline ends came to 17 bases. Germline CDR1 MNHEY, CDR2 SVGEGT. The DNA for the CDR3 is TGTGCCAGCAGTTACCGCCCCCAGCTCGGCACCCAAGAGACCCAGTACTTC. This gives the protein CASSYRPQLGTQETQYF.

In this sample, this clonotype turned up many times. Written as DNA, the CDR3 is TGTGCCAGCAGTTTATTTGTCCAAGAGACCCAGTACTTC. It specifies CASSLFVQETQYF. The V call is TRBV12-3 or TRBV12-4, the J call TRBJ2-5; D remains unclear. V shed 2 bases and J shed 1 base, with 5 bases lying between them. The CDR3 extends over 13 amino acids.

This clonotype was recorded a few times. J is TRBJ2-6 and V is TRBV6-1; D is uncertain. Trimming left V 5 bases short and J 4 bases short, with 6 bases between. This CDR3 region has 13 residues. Germline values: CDR1 MNHNS, CDR2 SASEGT. The DNA for the CDR3 is TGTGCCAGCAGTATCGACGGGGCCAACGTCCTGACTTTC. It translates to CASSIDGANVLTF.

Only a few counts were recorded for this clonotype. This chain links TRBV7-2 with TRBJ2-5; 7 bases are shared with TRBD2. Germline V gene data show CDR1 as SGHTA and CDR2 as FQGNSA. The CDR3 extends over 14 amino acids. J was trimmed by 3 bases and V by 1 base; bases with no gene match: 2. The CDR3 loop reads CASSLDGREETQYF. In nucleotides, the CDR3 is TGTGCCAGCAGCTTAGATGGGAGGGAAGAGACCCAGTACTTC.

This clonotype came up a few times. V usage is TRBV20-1 and J usage is TRBJ1-5, with D perhaps TRBD1 (6 bases). Germline V lookup: CDR1 DFQATT, CDR2 SNEGSKA (reference sequence). CDR3 length equals 17 residues. Trimming pared 1 base from V and 0 bases from J, leaving 16 bases between. Written as DNA, the CDR3 is TGCAGTGCTAGAGGGTCCTCGGGGGCATATAGCAATCAGCCCCAGCATTTT. It is translated as CSARGSSGAYSNQPQHF.

This chain links TRBV18 with TRBJ1-1; no definite D call. The CDR3 loop spans 10 amino acids. Trimming left V 0 bases short and J 12 bases short, with 5 bases between. Germline CDR1 and CDR2: KGHSH and LQKENI. The CDR3 nucleotides read TGTGCCAGCTCACCACCAGGTCCTTTCTTT. This translates into CASSPPGPFF.

This clonotype has more than one count but fewer than ten. The V call is TRBV30, the J call TRBJ1-5, with D possibly being TRBD1 (5 bases). This CDR3 contains 14 residues. With 2 bases removed from V and 10 bases from J, the gap between germline ends came to 18 bases. Germline V gene data show CDR1 as GTSNPN and CDR2 as SVGIG (reference sequence). The CDR3 loop is CAWSQGAGFDPQHF. Here the CDR3 DNA reads TGTGCCTGGAGTCAAGGGGCAGGCTTTGACCCCCAGCATTTT.

This clonotype came up a few times. The rearrangement uses TRBV28 and TRBJ2-1; 11 bases map to TRBD1. CDR1 is MDHEN and CDR2 is SYDVKM in the germline V gene. Trimming at V came to 6 bases and at J to 6 bases, leaving 7 bases not matched to a gene. The CDR3 extends over 15 amino acids. The CDR3 region has the DNA TGTGCCAGCAGGTTCGGGACAGGGGGTATCAATGAGCAGTTCTTC. Protein: CASRFGTGGINEQFF.

This clonotype came up a few times. CDR3: CASYGATGYTF. The CDR3 DNA reads TGTGCCTCCTACGGGGCTACTGGCTACACCTTC. V usage is TRBV27 and J usage is TRBJ1-2; TRBD1 might be the D (5 bases). The germline V gene has CDR1 MNHEY and CDR2 SMNVEV (reference sequence). The CDR3 loop spans 11 amino acids. Trimming left V 11 bases short and J 7 bases short, with 14 bases between.

This clonotype was detected a few times. The genes are TRBV6-5 and TRBJ1-1; tentative D call: TRBD1 (5 bases). CDR1 and CDR2 from the germline V gene are MNHEY and SVGAGI. There are 15 residues in the CDR3. Trimming took off 0 bases at V and 7 bases at J, with 15 bases between the two ends. The CDR3 loop reads CASSYSYRIKSEAFF. The CDR3 coding sequence is TGTGCCAGCAGTTACTCTTACAGGATCAAGAGTGAAGCTTTCTTT.